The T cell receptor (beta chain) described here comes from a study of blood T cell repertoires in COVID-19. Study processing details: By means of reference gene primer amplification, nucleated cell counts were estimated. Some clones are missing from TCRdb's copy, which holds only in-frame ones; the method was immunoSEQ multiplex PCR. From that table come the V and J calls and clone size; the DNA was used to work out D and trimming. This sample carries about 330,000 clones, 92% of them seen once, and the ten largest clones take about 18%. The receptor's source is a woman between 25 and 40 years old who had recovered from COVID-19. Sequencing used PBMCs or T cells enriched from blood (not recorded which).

The DNA for the CDR3 is TGTGCCAGCAGCTTAGGCCAGGGTCAGAGGCCCGGGGAGCTGTTTTTT. This translates into CASSLGQGQRPGELFF. This chain joins TRBV7-3 and TRBJ2-2, with D perhaps matching TRBD1 (5 bases). Germline CDR1 reads SGHTA; CDR2 reads FQGTGA. Trimming stripped 2 bases from V and 6 bases from J, with 16 bases between. The CDR3 has 16 residues. Supplemented by reference TRBV7-3 and TRBJ2-2, the full variable domain reads GAGVSQTPSNKVTEKGKYVELRCDPISGHTALYWYRQSLGQGPEFLIYFQGTGAADDSGLPNDRFFAVRPEGSVSTLKIQRTERGDSAVYLCASSLGQGQRPGELFFGEGSRLTVL.